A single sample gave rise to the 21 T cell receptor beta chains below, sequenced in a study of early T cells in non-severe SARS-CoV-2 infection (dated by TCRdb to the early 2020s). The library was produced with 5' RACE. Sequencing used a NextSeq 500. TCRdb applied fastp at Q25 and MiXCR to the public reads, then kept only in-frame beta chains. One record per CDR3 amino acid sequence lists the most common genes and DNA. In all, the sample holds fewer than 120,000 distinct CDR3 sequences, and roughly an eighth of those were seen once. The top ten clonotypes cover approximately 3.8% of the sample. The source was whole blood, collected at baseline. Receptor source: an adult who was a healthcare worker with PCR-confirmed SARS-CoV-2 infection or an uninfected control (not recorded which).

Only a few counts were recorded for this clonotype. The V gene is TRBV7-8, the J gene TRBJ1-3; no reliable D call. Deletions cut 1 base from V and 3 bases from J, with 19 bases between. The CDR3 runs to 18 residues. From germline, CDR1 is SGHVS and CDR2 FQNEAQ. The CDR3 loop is CASSLGAAGREFGNTIYF. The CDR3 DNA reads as TGTGCCAGCAGCTTAGGAGCCGCCGGGAGGGAGTTTGGAAACACCATATATTTT.

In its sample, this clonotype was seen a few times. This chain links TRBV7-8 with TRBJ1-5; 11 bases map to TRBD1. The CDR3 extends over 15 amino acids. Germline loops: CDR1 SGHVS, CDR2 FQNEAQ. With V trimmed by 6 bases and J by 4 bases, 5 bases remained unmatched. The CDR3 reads CASRPDRGRNQPQHF. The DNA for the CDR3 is TGTGCCAGCAGACCGGACAGGGGGCGTAATCAGCCCCAGCATTTT.

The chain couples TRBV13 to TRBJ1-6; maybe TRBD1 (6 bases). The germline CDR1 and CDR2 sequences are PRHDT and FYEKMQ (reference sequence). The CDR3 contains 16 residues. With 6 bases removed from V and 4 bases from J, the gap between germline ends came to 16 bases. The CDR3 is CASSRHRDTYNSPLHF. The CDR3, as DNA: TGTGCCAGCAGTCGTCACCGGGACACATATAATTCACCCCTCCACTTT.

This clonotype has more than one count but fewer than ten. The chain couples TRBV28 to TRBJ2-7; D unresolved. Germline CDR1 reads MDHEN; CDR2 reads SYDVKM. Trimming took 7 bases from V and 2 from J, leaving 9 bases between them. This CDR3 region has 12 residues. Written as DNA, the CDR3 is TGTGCCAGCAAGAGCAGAACCTACGAGCAGTACTTC. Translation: CASKSRTYEQYF.

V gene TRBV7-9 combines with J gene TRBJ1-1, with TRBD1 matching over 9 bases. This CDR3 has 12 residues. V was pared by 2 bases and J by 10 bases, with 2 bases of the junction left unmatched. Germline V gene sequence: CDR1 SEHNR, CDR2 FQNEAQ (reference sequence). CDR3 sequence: CASSLQTGGAFF. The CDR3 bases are TGTGCCAGCAGCTTACAGACAGGGGGAGCTTTCTTT.

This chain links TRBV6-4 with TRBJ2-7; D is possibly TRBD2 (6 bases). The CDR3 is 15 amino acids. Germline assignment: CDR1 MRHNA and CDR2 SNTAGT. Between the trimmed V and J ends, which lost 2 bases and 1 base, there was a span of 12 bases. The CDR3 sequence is CASSDRGTYSYEQYF. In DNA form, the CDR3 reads TGTGCCAGCAGTGACCGCGGGACGTATTCCTACGAGCAGTACTTC.

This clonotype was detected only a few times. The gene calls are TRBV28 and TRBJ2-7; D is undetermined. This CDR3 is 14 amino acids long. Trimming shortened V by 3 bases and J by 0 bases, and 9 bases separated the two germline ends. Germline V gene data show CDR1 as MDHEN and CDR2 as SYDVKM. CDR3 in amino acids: CASSFPPSSYEQYF. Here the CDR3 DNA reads TGTGCCAGCAGTTTCCCCCCCAGCTCCTACGAGCAGTACTTC.

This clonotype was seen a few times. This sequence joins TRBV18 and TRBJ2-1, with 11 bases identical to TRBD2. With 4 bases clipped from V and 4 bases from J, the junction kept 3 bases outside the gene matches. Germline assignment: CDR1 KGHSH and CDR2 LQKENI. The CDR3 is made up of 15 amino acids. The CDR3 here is CASSLAGGEYNEQFF. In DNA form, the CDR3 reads TGTGCCAGCTCACTAGCGGGAGGGGAATACAATGAGCAGTTCTTC.

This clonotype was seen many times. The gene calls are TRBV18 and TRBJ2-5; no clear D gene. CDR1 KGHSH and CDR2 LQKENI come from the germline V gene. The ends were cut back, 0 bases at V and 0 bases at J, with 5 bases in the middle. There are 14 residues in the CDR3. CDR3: CASSPPLYQETQYF. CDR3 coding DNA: TGTGCCAGCTCACCACCATTGTACCAAGAGACCCAGTACTTC.

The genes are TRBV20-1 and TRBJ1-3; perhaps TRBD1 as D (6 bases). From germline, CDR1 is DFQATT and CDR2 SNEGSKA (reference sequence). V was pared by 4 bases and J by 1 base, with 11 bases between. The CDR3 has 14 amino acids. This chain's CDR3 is CSATGGASGNTIYF. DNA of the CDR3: TGCAGTGCTACGGGGGGCGCTTCTGGAAACACCATATATTTT.

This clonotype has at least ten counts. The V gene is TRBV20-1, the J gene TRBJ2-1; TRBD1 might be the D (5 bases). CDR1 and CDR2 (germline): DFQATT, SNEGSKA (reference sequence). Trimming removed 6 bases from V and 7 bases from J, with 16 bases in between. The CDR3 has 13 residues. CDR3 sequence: CSAWGRDRNEQFF. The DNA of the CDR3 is TGCAGTGCCTGGGGCAGGGATAGGAATGAGCAGTTCTTC.

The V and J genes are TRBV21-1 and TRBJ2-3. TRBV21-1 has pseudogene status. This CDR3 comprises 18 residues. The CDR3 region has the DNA TGTGCCAGCAGCTCACGAAAGACGGAGCACATCCCCACAGATACGCAGTATTTT. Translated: CASSSRKTEHIPTDTQYF.

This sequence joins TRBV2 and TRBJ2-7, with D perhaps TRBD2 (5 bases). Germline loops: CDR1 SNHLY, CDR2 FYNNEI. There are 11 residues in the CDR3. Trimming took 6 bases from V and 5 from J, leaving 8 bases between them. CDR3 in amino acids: CASRLVHEQYF. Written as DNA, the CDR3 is TGTGCCAGCAGACTAGTCCACGAGCAGTACTTC.

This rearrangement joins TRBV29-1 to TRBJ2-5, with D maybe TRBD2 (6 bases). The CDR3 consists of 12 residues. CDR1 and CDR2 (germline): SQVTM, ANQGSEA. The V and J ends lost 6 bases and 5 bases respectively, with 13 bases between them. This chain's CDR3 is CSVIPRGETQYF. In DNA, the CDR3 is TGCAGCGTCATACCACGGGGGGAGACCCAGTACTTC.

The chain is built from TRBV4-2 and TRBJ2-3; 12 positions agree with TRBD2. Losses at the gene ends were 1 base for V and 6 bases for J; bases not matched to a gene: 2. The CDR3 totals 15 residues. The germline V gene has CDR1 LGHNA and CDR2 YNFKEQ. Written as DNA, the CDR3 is TGTGCCAGCAGCCAAGGACTAGCGGGGGCGGATACGCAGTATTTT. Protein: CASSQGLAGADTQYF.

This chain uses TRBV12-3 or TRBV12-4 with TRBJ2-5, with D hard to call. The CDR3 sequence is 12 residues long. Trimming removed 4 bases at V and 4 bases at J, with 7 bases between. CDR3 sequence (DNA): TGTGCCAGCAGTTCGGGTAGAGAGACCCAGTACTTC. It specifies CASSSGRETQYF.

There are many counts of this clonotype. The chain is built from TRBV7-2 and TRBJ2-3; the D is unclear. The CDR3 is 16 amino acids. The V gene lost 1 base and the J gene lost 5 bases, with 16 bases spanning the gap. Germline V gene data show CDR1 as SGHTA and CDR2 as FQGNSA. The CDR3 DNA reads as TGTGCCAGCAGCTTAGGCTTGAACAACATTGGAGATACGCAGTATTTT. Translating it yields CASSLGLNNIGDTQYF.

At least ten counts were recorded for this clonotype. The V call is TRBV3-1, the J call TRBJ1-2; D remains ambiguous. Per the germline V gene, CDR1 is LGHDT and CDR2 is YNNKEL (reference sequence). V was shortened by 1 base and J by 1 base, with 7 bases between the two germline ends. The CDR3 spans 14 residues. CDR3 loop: CASSQGRGNYGYTF. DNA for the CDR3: TGTGCCAGCAGCCAAGGTCGCGGTAACTATGGCTACACCTTC.

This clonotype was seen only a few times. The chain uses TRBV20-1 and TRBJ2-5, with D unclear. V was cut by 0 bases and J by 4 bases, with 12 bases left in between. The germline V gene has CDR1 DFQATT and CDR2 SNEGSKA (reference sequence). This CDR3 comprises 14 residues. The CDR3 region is CSARDIDGRETQYF. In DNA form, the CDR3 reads TGCAGTGCTAGAGATATCGACGGCCGAGAGACCCAGTACTTC.

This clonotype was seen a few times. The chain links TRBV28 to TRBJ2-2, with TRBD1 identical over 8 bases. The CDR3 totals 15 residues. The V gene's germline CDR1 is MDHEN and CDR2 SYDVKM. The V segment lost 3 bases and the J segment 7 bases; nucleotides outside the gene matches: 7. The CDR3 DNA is TGTGCCAGCAGTTTGGATCAGGGGGCCGGCGGGGAGCTGTTTTTT. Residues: CASSLDQGAGGELFF.

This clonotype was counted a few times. CDR3 in DNA: TGTGCCAGCAGCTTAGAACAGGGGTACGAGCAGTACTTC. It encodes CASSLEQGYEQYF. The rearrangement links TRBV11-3 to TRBJ2-7; 7 bases fit TRBD1. The germline gives CDR1 SGHNT, CDR2 YENEEA. Trimming took 0 bases from V and 4 from J; bases not matched to a gene: 0. This CDR3 is 13 amino acids long. Drawing the rest from reference TRBV11-3 and TRBJ2-7, the complete variable domain is EAGVVQSPRYKIIEKKQPVAFWCNPISGHNTLYWYLQNLGQGPELLIRYENEEAVDDSQLPKDRFSAERLKGVDSTLKIQPAELGDSAVYLCASSLEQGYEQYFGPGTRLTVT.